These 27 T cell receptor beta chains originate from one sample sequenced in a study of blood T cell repertoires in COVID-19. The assay was immunoSEQ multiplex PCR, and TCRdb's table has in-frame clones only and misses some. Seen here are more than 25,000 clones, 70% to 85% observed once, and the top ten hold about an eighth. Sequencing was carried out using peripheral blood. The receptors shown here come from a human donor in a cohort sampled during active COVID-19.

In nucleotides, the CDR3 is TGTGCCAGCAGTTACTCGAGGGGGAGCTCTGGAAACACCATATATTTT. This codes for CASSYSRGSSGNTIYF. V is TRBV6-5 and J is TRBJ1-3; D is possibly TRBD1 (6 bases). The CDR3 covers 16 residues. Trimming cost V 0 bases and J 0 bases, with 9 bases left between them. The germline CDR1 and CDR2 sequences are MNHEY and SVGAGI.

The J gene is TRBJ2-3, the V gene TRBV7-2; 9 nucleotides line up with TRBD1. The CDR3 has 15 residues. Germline-derived CDR1 and CDR2 are SGHTA and FQGNSA. The junction had 6 bases not matched to a gene; V was cut back by 4 bases and J by 4 bases. CDR3 DNA sequence: TGTGCCAGCAGCTGGGGGACAGGGTATCCAGATACGCAGTATTTT. This codes for CASSWGTGYPDTQYF. The whole variable domain, remainder taken from reference TRBV7-2 and TRBJ2-3, is GAGVSQSPSNKVTEKGKDVELRCDPISGHTALYWYRQSLGQGLEFLIYFQGNSAPDKSGLPSDRFSAERTGGSVSTLTIQRTQQEDSAVYLCASSWGTGYPDTQYFGPGTRLTVL.

The CDR3: CASSDGWGQTSYEQYF. CDR3 bases: TGTGCCAGCAGTGATGGATGGGGACAGACCTCCTACGAGCAGTACTTC. The chain joins TRBV2 to TRBJ2-7; TRBD1 matches at 7 bases. The CDR3 contains 16 residues. J was trimmed by 0 bases and V by 3 bases; bases with no gene match: 8. The V gene's germline CDR1 is SNHLY and CDR2 FYNNEI.

This chain joins TRBV28 and TRBJ2-7, with D possibly matching TRBD1 (6 bases). V lost 10 bases and J lost 2, with 12 bases in between. The germline V gene encodes CDR1 MDHEN and CDR2 SYDVKM. The CDR3 is 12 amino acids. The CDR3 here is CATWDTPYEQYF. The DNA for the CDR3 is TGTGCCACCTGGGACACCCCCTACGAGCAGTACTTC.

This chain connects TRBV7-9 to TRBJ2-6; the match to TRBD1 covers 7 bases. This CDR3 has 15 amino acids. Germline V CDR1 and CDR2: SEHNR, FQNEAQ (reference sequence). Trimming at V came to 5 bases and at J to 4 bases, leaving 5 bases not matched to a gene. This CDR3 is CASSGGQAGANVLTF. DNA of the CDR3: TGTGCCAGCAGCGGTGGACAGGCCGGGGCCAACGTCCTGACTTTC.

The chain is built from TRBV7-3 and TRBJ2-3; tentatively, D is TRBD1 (5 bases). CDR3 length: 13 amino acids. Trimming shortened V by 5 bases and J by 4 bases, and 10 bases separated the two germline ends. Germline V gene lookup returns CDR1 SGHTA and CDR2 FQGTGA. The CDR3 is CASSTQGADTQYF. The CDR3 DNA sequence: TGTGCCAGCAGCACACAAGGGGCAGATACGCAGTATTTT.

This sequence joins TRBV27 and TRBJ2-5; unclear D gene. The V gene lost 4 bases and the J gene lost 7 bases, with 10 bases spanning the gap. The CDR3 runs to 12 residues. Germline CDR1 and CDR2: MNHEY and SMNVEV (reference sequence). The CDR3 sequence is CASSSTRRTQYF. CDR3 DNA: TGTGCCAGCAGTTCCACGAGGCGGACCCAGTACTTC.

This rearrangement joins TRBV29-1 to TRBJ1-1; 12 bases align to TRBD1. Germline values: CDR1 SQVTM, CDR2 ANQGSEA. The CDR3 has 16 amino acids. J was trimmed by 4 bases and V by 3 bases; bases with no gene match: 9. The CDR3, as DNA: TGCAGCGTTGATCCTGGGACAGGGGGCAGGAGCACTGAAGCTTTCTTT. Translating it yields CSVDPGTGGRSTEAFF.

The gene calls are TRBV5-6 and TRBJ1-2; D gene unclear. There are 15 residues in the CDR3. The V gene lost 3 bases and the J gene lost 4 bases, with 16 bases spanning the gap. Germline CDR1 reads SGHDT; CDR2 reads YYEEEE. The CDR3, as DNA: TGTGCCAGCAGCTGGGTGGGAGAGATTATCTATGGCTACACCTTC. This codes for CASSWVGEIIYGYTF.

The rearrangement uses TRBV9 and TRBJ1-2; weak D call: TRBD1 (5 bases). The CDR3 runs 13 residues. Trimming removed 0 bases from V and 2 bases from J, with 5 bases in between. The germline V gene encodes CDR1 SGDLS and CDR2 YYNGEE. The CDR3 is CASSVGQNYGYTF. In DNA, the CDR3 is TGTGCCAGCAGCGTAGGACAGAACTATGGCTACACCTTC.

The chain joins TRBV6-5 to TRBJ2-5, with TRBD2 identical over 7 bases. Per the germline V gene, CDR1 is MNHEY and CDR2 is SVGAGI. After removal of 2 bases from V and 2 bases from J, the junction contained 8 bases not matched to a gene. The length of the CDR3 is 16 residues. CDR3 amino acids: CASSYGLDGGQETQYF. The CDR3, as DNA: TGTGCCAGCAGTTACGGACTAGATGGAGGGCAAGAGACCCAGTACTTC.

The chain couples TRBV18 to TRBJ1-1; D remains ambiguous. The CDR3 has 14 amino acids. Per the germline V gene, CDR1 is KGHSH and CDR2 is LQKENI. V lost 2 bases and J 1 base, leaving 8 bases between the germline ends. CDR3 DNA sequence: TGTGCCAGCTCACCAGGTGCGCAGAACACTGAAGCTTTCTTT. Translated, it gives CASSPGAQNTEAFF.

V usage is TRBV11-2 and J usage is TRBJ2-6, with 9 bases fitting TRBD1. The CDR3 length is 19 residues. V gave up 5 bases and J gave up 1 base; unmatched junction bases: 12. In germline, CDR1 is SGHAT, CDR2 FQNNGV. CDR3: CASSGRTGATQSGANVLTF. CDR3 DNA: TGTGCCAGCAGCGGGCGGACAGGGGCGACTCAGTCTGGGGCCAACGTCCTGACTTTC.

The V and J genes are TRBV7-2 and TRBJ2-7, with TRBD1 matching 8 bases. V lost 5 bases to trimming and J lost 2 bases; unmatched junction nucleotides: 8. Germline CDR1 SGHTA, CDR2 FQGNSA. There are 15 residues in the CDR3. In DNA form, the CDR3 reads TGTGCCAGCAGCCCCTGGACAGGGAGAGCCTACGAGCAGTACTTC. It is translated as CASSPWTGRAYEQYF.

J is TRBJ1-1 and V is TRBV5-6; 8 bases align to TRBD1. This CDR3 spans 15 amino acids. V dropped 2 bases and J dropped 5; count of bases not matched to a gene: 8. CDR1 SGHDT and CDR2 YYEEEE come from the germline V gene. The CDR3 bases are TGTGCCAGCAGCTTAGACAGGGGATTGAGGACTGAAGCTTTCTTT. This encodes CASSLDRGLRTEAFF.

As DNA, the CDR3 is TGTGCCAGCAGTGATACAGGGGGCTCTGGGGCCAACGTCCTGACTTTC. Amino acids: CASSDTGGSGANVLTF. V and J are TRBV25-1 and TRBJ2-6; 8 bases are a match to TRBD1. This CDR3 has 16 amino acids. V gave up 3 bases and J gave up 0 bases; unmatched junction bases: 1. CDR1 is MGHDK, CDR2 SYGVNS, per germline.

The CDR3 DNA is TGTGCCATCAGTGGGGACAGGGACACAGATACGCAGTATTTT. Its protein is CAISGDRDTDTQYF. The chain joins TRBV10-3 to TRBJ2-3; 9 bases map to TRBD1. Per germline, CDR1 ENHRY and CDR2 SYGVKD. The junction had 1 base not matched to a gene; V was cut back by 4 bases and J by 2 bases. The CDR3 spans 14 residues.

The V and J genes are TRBV5-1 and TRBJ2-5; D might be TRBD1 (6 bases). The V end lost 4 bases, the J end lost 4 bases, and 14 bases lay between the germline ends. The CDR3 contains 14 residues. Per the germline V gene, CDR1 is SGHRS and CDR2 is YFSETQ. The CDR3 protein is CASSRLEGVETQYF. Written as DNA, the CDR3 is TGCGCCAGCAGCCGGTTAGAGGGGGTAGAGACCCAGTACTTC.

This chain links TRBV3-1 (or the pseudogene TRBV3-2) with TRBJ1-3; 9 bases are a match to TRBD1. V dropped 3 bases and J dropped 0; count of bases not matched to a gene: 3. The germline CDR1 and CDR2 sequences are LGHDT and YNNKEL (reference sequence). The CDR3 loop spans 16 amino acids. The CDR3 DNA sequence: TGTGCCAGCAGCCAGGGGGACAGGGTCTCTGGAAACACCATATATTTT. It translates to CASSQGDRVSGNTIYF.

The CDR3 is CASGTQGTNEKLFF. The CDR3 region has the DNA TGTGCCAGCGGGACACAGGGAACTAATGAAAAACTGTTTTTT. The chain couples TRBV27 to TRBJ1-4, with D possibly being TRBD1 (6 bases). The CDR3 runs to 14 residues. CDR1 is MNHEY, CDR2 SMNVEV, per germline (reference sequence). V was trimmed by 8 bases and J by 1 base, leaving 11 bases between them.

V is TRBV3-1 (or the pseudogene TRBV3-2) and J is TRBJ2-5, with 7 bases identical to TRBD2. CDR1 is LGHDT, CDR2 YNNKEL, per germline (reference sequence). The junction had 5 bases not matched to a gene; V was cut back by 5 bases and J by 5 bases. The CDR3 has 13 amino acids. In DNA, the CDR3 is TGTGCCAGCAGCAAAGGGAGGGTTGAGACCCAGTACTTC. Encoded protein: CASSKGRVETQYF.

The V gene is TRBV19, the J gene TRBJ2-7; perhaps TRBD2 as D (7 bases). Trimming stripped 5 bases from V and 9 bases from J, with 20 bases between. Germline lookup yields CDR1 LNHDA and CDR2 SQIVND (reference sequence). The CDR3 covers 14 residues. CDR3: CASSQAGASLTQYF. In DNA, the CDR3 is TGTGCCAGTAGTCAGGCGGGGGCCAGCCTTACGCAGTACTTC. Full variable domain (missing parts from reference TRBV19 and TRBJ2-7): DGGITQSPKYLFRKEGQNVTLSCEQNLNHDAMYWYRQDPGQGLRLIYYSQIVNDFQKGDIAEGYSVSREKKESFPLTVTSAQKNPTAFYLCASSQAGASLTQYFGPGTRLTVT.

The CDR3 spells CASSLDWTGDNYGYTF. DNA for the CDR3: TGTGCCAGCAGCTTAGATTGGACAGGCGATAACTATGGCTACACCTTC. The chain couples TRBV7-9 to TRBJ1-2; 7 bases fit TRBD1. The CDR3 is 16 amino acids. CDR1 and CDR2 (germline): SEHNR, FQNEAQ (reference sequence). V lost 1 base, J lost 1 base, and 6 bases stayed unmatched.

The chain joins TRBV5-1 to TRBJ2-3, with 8 bases identical to TRBD2. CDR1 and CDR2 (germline): SGHRS, YFSETQ. This CDR3 spans 18 amino acids. Trimming took 1 base from V and 9 from J; bases not matched to a gene: 19. The DNA of the CDR3 is TGCGCCAGCAGCTTGCCCCCTCGTGTGGGACTAGTAATAGGAACGCAGTATTTT. It encodes CASSLPPRVGLVIGTQYF.

The chain recombines TRBV9 with TRBJ2-3; 16 bases line up with TRBD2. This CDR3 region has 18 residues. The germline CDR1 and CDR2 sequences are SGDLS and YYNGEE. V shed 4 bases, J shed 1 base, and the junction held 6 bases outside the gene matches. CDR3 nucleotide sequence: TGTGCCAGCAGCAAGGGACTAGCGGGGGGGAGTGGCACAGATACGCAGTATTTT. It encodes CASSKGLAGGSGTDTQYF.

The chain employs TRBV28 and TRBJ1-2; unclear D gene. Germline-derived CDR1 and CDR2 are MDHEN and SYDVKM. V was cut by 5 bases and J by 8 bases, with 21 bases left in between. The CDR3 extends over 15 amino acids. As DNA, the CDR3 is TGTGCCAGCAGTGTATCGAGGGCGCAGCGTGGAGGCTACACCTTC. It translates to CASSVSRAQRGGYTF.

The genes are TRBV6-5 and TRBJ1-1, with D perhaps matching TRBD1 (5 bases). This CDR3 contains 14 residues. V lost 0 bases, J lost 4 bases, and 9 bases lay in between. The germline V gene encodes CDR1 MNHEY and CDR2 SVGAGI. The CDR3 loop reads CASSYSQGRTEAFF. The CDR3 nucleotides read TGTGCCAGCAGTTACTCCCAGGGTCGCACTGAAGCTTTCTTT.